This TCR beta chain was recovered during a study of type 1 regulatory T cells. About the study: T-allo10 is a Tr1-enriched, alloantigen-specific CD4 T cell product made in vitro.

Within the sample, this clonotype is medium-sized (0.01 to 0.1%). Antigen unknown. The CDR3 runs to 13 residues. Per germline, CDR1 SGHAT and CDR2 FQNNGV. V was clipped by 5 bases and J by 7 bases, with 15 bases between them. TCRdb reanalysed the reads using MiXCR and keeps one entry per CDR3 protein. This table holds just over 14,000 distinct CDR3 sequences, approximately 15% found once. The receptor's source is a human donor in good health. The sample was cultured T cells, either the whole culture or a sorted T cell fraction (not recorded which). The V call is TRBV11-2, the J call TRBJ2-7; D perhaps matches TRBD2 (6 bases). CDR3 nucleotides: TGTGCCAGCAGCCTGGGACTCCTTGATGAGCAGTACTTC. Translating it yields CASSLGLLDEQYF.